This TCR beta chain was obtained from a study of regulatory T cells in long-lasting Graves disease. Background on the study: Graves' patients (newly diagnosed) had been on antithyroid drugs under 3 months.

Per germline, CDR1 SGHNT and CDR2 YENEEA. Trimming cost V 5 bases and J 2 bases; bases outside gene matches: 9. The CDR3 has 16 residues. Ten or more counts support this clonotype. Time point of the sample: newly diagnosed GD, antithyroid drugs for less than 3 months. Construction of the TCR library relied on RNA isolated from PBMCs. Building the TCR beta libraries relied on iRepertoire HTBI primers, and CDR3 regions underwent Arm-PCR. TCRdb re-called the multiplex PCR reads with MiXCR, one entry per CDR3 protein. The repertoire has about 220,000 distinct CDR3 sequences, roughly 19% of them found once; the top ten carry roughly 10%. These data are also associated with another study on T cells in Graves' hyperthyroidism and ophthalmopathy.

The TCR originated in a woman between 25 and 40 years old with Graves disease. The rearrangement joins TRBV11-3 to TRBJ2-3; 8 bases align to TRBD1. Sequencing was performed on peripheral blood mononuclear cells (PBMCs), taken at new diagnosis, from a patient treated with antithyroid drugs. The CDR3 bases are TGTGCCAGCAGCCCAGGACAGGGCACGGTCACAGATACGCAGTATTTT. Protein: CASSPGQGTVTDTQYF.